This entry concerns a single T cell receptor (beta chain). Its cognate antigen has yet to be identified. No base-level quality is on record; no much larger clone is a single base apart. In total, 600 or so healthy bone marrow donors made up the cohort. At the time of sampling, every cohort member was nominally healthy, though immune exposures that went unrecorded were likely present. The donor was CMV seronegative and was included in the group of a few hundred seronegative cohort members. A peripheral blood sample was provided by each donor, and peripheral blood mononuclear cells were used for TCR beta sequencing. The Qiagen DNeasy Blood Extraction Kit was used to extract genomic DNA from the blood cell samples. The CDR1 and CDR2 encoded by the germline V gene (reference sequence) are LNHDA and SQIVND. V and J lose 7 bases and 9 bases, and a span of 16 bases separates them. The CDR3, cysteine through phenylalanine, is 13 amino acids long. Only CDR3 DNA remains: 39 bases, in frame from the first base.

The sample belongs to a study of cytomegalovirus exposure and HLA in healthy donors (dated by TCRdb to the late 2010s). For context, the study as a whole: In an earlier analysis of some 550 of the donors, 276 Gb of sequence data and 120 million or so unique TCR beta sequences from about 190 million T cells were reported. Rather than using new phenotypic data, the later analysis identified candidate immune exposures from TCR beta sequences and from how often those sequences occurred across donors. Because of strong linkage in the cohort, five DR-DQ haplotypes were treated as single units for association and clustering. The genetic ancestry cluster associated with self-reported Caucasian donors included over 65% of the 300 to 400 genotyped donors. To predict cytomegalovirus infection status, the study combined high-throughput TCR immunosequencing, statistical association of individual TCRs with disease status, and machine learning. The study aimed to test whether cataloging public T cell receptors could reveal signatures of past pathogen exposure. Every repertoire in the discovery cohort had been generated on one and the same sequencing platform. The number of typed donors differed by locus: roughly 620-630 for A, B, C, DRB1 and DQB1; some 500 for DQA1; about 600 for DPA1; and some 450 for DPB1. The study profiled the T cell repertoires of about 720 subjects by immunosequencing and related them to cytomegalovirus serostatus. In a later analysis, previously published TCR beta repertoires from more than 500 donors were re-analyzed and high-resolution HLA genotyping was added so that TCR occurrence patterns could be studied. Both class I and class II loci were covered by HLA typing, at four-digit resolution. In an earlier analysis of 587 of the donors, high-throughput TCR beta sequencing was used to judge whether each TCR beta V gene segment behaved as functional or pseudogenic. A later genetic analysis used genome-wide SNP genotypes for about 60% of the 666 donors, treating that subset as a discovery cohort. An early release covering some 640 HLA-typed donors comprised about 300 gigabases of sequencing data and approximately 80 million unique TCR sequences. On average, roughly 250,000 unique TCR beta nucleotide sequences were sequenced per donor among about 400 genotyped donors of the cohort, with approximately 18% of those sequences being non-productive. Donor age, sex, ethnicity and CMV serostatus were collected together with the repertoire data. Along with the approximately 600-subject first cohort, a separate validation cohort of around 120 different subjects was used.

Library preparation was by the immunoSEQ multiplex PCR assay. The multiplex PCR relied on a mix of 60 forward primers for TCR Vbeta segments and 13 reverse primers for TCR Jbeta segments. A multiplex PCR assay on genomic DNA amplified the CDR3 region of rearranged TCR beta genes. Amplified TCR beta libraries were sequenced as 87-base-pair reads on the Illumina HiSeq System. The paper's processing steps were these. In a later analysis, tens of millions of unique TCR beta chains were counted across the roughly 670 repertoires, and roughly 10 million of these chains were shared by at least two donors. Raw reads were error-corrected and collapsed into unique sequences by a nearest-neighbor algorithm in which closely related sequences were merged to remove PCR and sequencing errors. CDR3 sequences were aligned to IMGT reference sequences to assign V, D and J gene segments. For a sequence to be retained, at least a six-nucleotide match to both a V gene segment and a J gene segment was required. Rearrangements were called productive when the CDR3 lacked stop codons and stayed in frame with V and J; all others were non-productive. Following IMGT convention, CDR3 was defined as the stretch from the second conserved V-encoded cysteine to the conserved J-encoded phenylalanine. Sequences without an unambiguous match to a single V gene segment were excluded from the earlier analysis of a few hundred of the donors. An earlier analysis of approximately 590 of the donors called V segments functional above 56.7% productive rearrangements and segregating when the between-donor standard deviation exceeded 5%. To diagnose cytomegalovirus status from the catalog of TCR beta chain sequences, a statistical classification framework was built. A later analysis assigned V and J genes by comparing TCR nucleotide sequences with IMGT/GENE-DB human TR gene sequences. In a later analysis, CDR3 sequences and most-parsimonious VDJ recombination scenarios were assigned using the TCRdist pipeline. In a later analysis, each TCR beta chain was defined by its CDR3 amino acid sequence together with its V-gene family, and reads lacking a unique V-gene family were excluded. To address suspected cross-contamination and a sequencing artifact, a later analysis removed roughly 580 highly shared, low-generation-probability nucleotide sequences. In a later analysis, a clonal expansion index was calculated for each public chain from normalized within-repertoire ranks of inferred template counts. A later analysis computed generation probabilities with a VDJ recombination model fitted to out-of-frame rearrangements, and checked the results against IGoR. In a later analysis, TCR-TCR, TCR-HLA and TCR-CMV co-occurrence was scored with hypergeometric tests, and a repertoire-size bias correction was applied to TCR pairs. False discovery rates were estimated in a later analysis by permuting HLA or CMV assignments 20 times. A later analysis grouped co-occurring TCRs with DBSCAN, adding TCRdist sequence similarity when clustering within HLA-allele-positive subsets. Repertoires with fewer than 30,000 or more than 120,000 public chains, plus five repertoires with anomalous nucleotide sharing, were excluded from co-occurrence clustering. TCRdb obtained this table from immuneACCESS and retained in-frame rearrangements with V and J assigned. These tables miss some clones; where compared with another copy, unresolved V genes account for less than half of the shortfall, and the remainder is unexplained. The V and J calls and clone size come from that table; D and trimming were worked out from the DNA. Counted in this sample were some 150,000 clones; approximately 84% of them appeared once. Roughly 2.4% of the sample is held by the ten biggest clonotypes.

The paper as a whole reports these results and caveats: Linkage disequilibrium might explain the correlated functional status among segregating V segments, but an unknown experimental factor could not be ruled out. This cohort had only TCR beta chains sequenced, and the lack of alpha or paired-chain data limited which features could be detected. An association between a missense DCLRE1C variant and V-gene and J-gene trimming of TCR beta chains was found in a later genetic analysis and replicated in an independent cohort. An earlier analysis of 450 to 750 of the donors showed that most TCR beta V segments appeared in productive rearrangements either about 90% or about 30% of the time, which broadly matched IMGT annotations. A group of highly shared sequence variants was considered likely to be a technical artifact of the sequencing pipeline. The classifier was reported to diagnose cytomegalovirus status with high specificity and sensitivity in both the original cohort and the validation cohort. Most TCR sequences were seen in very few donors, while some public TCRs were found in many individuals. According to the authors, the approach could potentially be generalized to other disease states and immunological phenotypes. When HLA alleles, especially DR and DQ, strongly co-occurred, TCR associations were difficult to assign to individual alleles. In a later analysis, most CMV-associated TCR beta chains were found to appear HLA-restricted, with HLA associations seemingly driven largely by CMV exposure. Some IMGT-functional V segments, including TRBV6-2 and TRBV6-3, could not be distinguished by the 87-base-pair reads and were therefore excluded. The presence/absence analyses assumed that sequencing depth was roughly uniform across donors, and that assumption may not be true. Over 15 rarely observed V segments, including chromosome 9 orphons, were excluded from the earlier analysis of some 590 of the donors because counts were too low. Because HLA typing was missing for some donors at each locus, association tests included only the typed subset. A few of the identified cytomegalovirus-associated TCR beta chains were confirmed in vitro to be specific for cytomegalovirus antigens. In a later analysis, some 18,000 TCR beta sequences were associated with specific HLA alleles at a false discovery rate of 0.05. A further reported finding was that TCR beta sequences accurately predicted the HLA-A and HLA-B alleles for most subjects in the first cohort. In a later genetic analysis, fewer N-insertions in productive TCRs were reported among donors in an Asian-associated ancestry cluster than the roughly 700-donor mean. In a later analysis, several top co-occurrence clusters were reported to appear linked to parvovirus B19, influenza, CMV and Epstein-Barr virus. In the study, about 150 TCR beta chains were listed as associated with cytomegalovirus. A later analysis found that HLA-associated TCR beta chains were more clonally expanded and had lower generation probabilities than equally common non-associated chains. CMV serostatus was the only immune exposure information available for the cohort. A later analysis found that TCR association rates varied across HLA loci, with DRB1 alleles showing the most associated TCRs and HLA-C alleles the fewest.

Input material: PBMCs. This TCR derives from a woman under 30 in good health and CMV-seronegative. The chain was built from TRBV19 and TRBJ1-5; the D gene is perhaps TRBD1, from 5 matching bases. The CDR3 region: CASTPGPLMPQHF. The DNA is as follows: TGTGCCAGTACCCCAGGGCCCTTGATGCCCCAGCATTTT.